This T cell receptor (beta chain) was sequenced during a study of CD8 T cells in ankylosing spondylitis. There are a few counts of this clonotype. The antigen is not known. Study-wide points: The authors reported significant enrichment of disease-linked clones in matched ankylosing spondylitis synovial fluid. Prior work had noted some motif variants in reactive arthritis blood and synovial fluid. Seemingly characteristic of ankylosing spondylitis blood was a TCR beta motif consisting of eight highly homologous variants.

Using quantitative 5'-RACE with molecular barcodes, the authors made TCR beta libraries. TCRdb re-called the 5' RACE reads through MiXCR, storing one row per CDR3 protein. The sample holds about 210,000 distinct CDR3 sequences; about 6.7% are singletons and the top ten take more than 13%. The CDR3 totals 14 residues. Trimming pared 0 bases from V and 7 bases from J, leaving 10 bases between. Per germline, CDR1 ENHRY and CDR2 SYGVKD. The gene calls are TRBV10-3 and TRBJ1-5; tentative D call: TRBD1 (6 bases). The receptor was isolated from a male donor with ankylosing spondylitis. Specimen: blood, either unsorted or a sorted T cell fraction (not recorded which). CDR3 sequence: CAISESAGAQPQHF. As DNA, the CDR3 is TGTGCCATCAGTGAGTCCGCGGGGGCCCAGCCCCAGCATTTT.